A selection of T cell receptor beta chains follows, all from one sample in a study of CD8+ T cells in alopecia areata. Assay: immunoSEQ multiplex PCR; the TCRdb copy retains only in-frame clones and omits some. The sample lists 130,000 or so clones; approximately 49% were seen once. Sequenced here: CD8+ T cells sorted from blood, sampled at week 0. Receptors were obtained from a human donor with alopecia areata. The CDR3 runs from the conserved cysteine through the conserved F or W. The order of the fields is clone size, J gene, V gene, D gene, CDR3 DNA, CDR3 protein. The D gene is left open where the match is weak. Some rows have no size entry. The others give once, few or many, or a class for an expanded clone.

size: -
J: TRBJ1-1
V: TRBV30
D: TRBD1
DNA: TGTGCCTGGAGCCCCGACAGGGGCGATGAAGCTTTCTTT
CDR3: CAWSPDRGDEAFF

size: many
J: TRBJ2-1
V: TRBV6-1
D: -
DNA: TGTGCCAGCAGTGAAGAAGGGGGGTTCAATGAGCAGTTCTTC
CDR3: CASSEEGGFNEQFF

size: few
J: TRBJ2-1
V: TRBV13
D: TRBD2
DNA: TGTGCCAGCAACCGCGGGAGCGGGGGATACAATGAGCAGTTCTTC
CDR3: CASNRGSGGYNEQFF

size: -
J: TRBJ2-5
V: TRBV6-5
D: TRBD2
DNA: TGTGCCAGCAGCCCGACTAGCGGAGAAGAGACCCAGTACTTC
CDR3: CASSPTSGEETQYF

size: -
J: TRBJ1-1
V: TRBV27
D: TRBD1
DNA: TGTGCCAGCAGTTCCCGGACAGGGGAGGCGAACACTGAAGCTTTCTTT
CDR3: CASSSRTGEANTEAFF

size: -
J: TRBJ2-1
V: TRBV5-6
D: -
DNA: TGTGCCAGCAGCTTGGAGGCAGGGAGGTACAATGAGCAGTTCTTC
CDR3: CASSLEAGRYNEQFF

size: -
J: TRBJ1-5
V: TRBV27
D: TRBD1
DNA: TGTGCCAGCAGTCTACAGGGGAACAATCAGCCCCAGCATTTT
CDR3: CASSLQGNNQPQHF

size: few
J: TRBJ2-2
V: TRBV11-2
D: TRBD1
DNA: TGTGCCAGCAGCTTATGGCAGGGGGCGCGGGACGGGGAGCTGTTTTTT
CDR3: CASSLWQGARDGELFF

size: once
J: TRBJ2-7
V: TRBV27
D: -
DNA: TGTGCCAGCAGCGCTTCGCTTTTGGGCGAGCAGTACTTC
CDR3: CASSASLLGEQYF

size: -
J: TRBJ1-2
V: TRBV27
D: -
DNA: TGTGCCAGCAGTGCCACAGAGGGGGGCTATGGCTACACCTTC
CDR3: CASSATEGGYGYTF